This T cell receptor (beta chain) was documented in a study of T cell responses to AZD1222 COVID-19 vaccine. Study outcomes and limitations: Spike-wide vaccine-associated CD4 TCRs dominated at 160-218 and 743-854. Clonal diversity was possibly underestimated, and the donors were mostly white British, with more females. Just 5 or 6 AZD1222 recipients tested seropositive at baseline. Of spike-specific TCRs, nearly half reportedly target regions left unmutated in variants.

Sequencing used immunoSEQ multiplex PCR; TCRdb keeps in-frame clones, though not all of them. The sample gives about 47,000 clones, over 75% of which show up once; roughly a fifth is in the top ten. Germline loops: CDR1 SGHRS, CDR2 YFSETQ. The CDR3 loop spans 16 amino acids. Trimming stripped 0 bases from V and 9 bases from J, with 19 bases between. With respect to this clone: Its antigen is unknown.

This TCR was sampled from an adult who received the MenACWY meningococcal vaccine as a control. The chain couples TRBV5-1 to TRBJ2-1; TRBD1 or TRBD2 may be the D gene (5 bases each). Sequencing used peripheral blood, obtained 28 days after the second dose of the MenACWY control vaccine. The CDR3 DNA is TGCGCCAGCAGCTTGGCAGGGACCCTAAGGTACGGTGAGCAGTTCTTC. The encoded protein is CASSLAGTLRYGEQFF.